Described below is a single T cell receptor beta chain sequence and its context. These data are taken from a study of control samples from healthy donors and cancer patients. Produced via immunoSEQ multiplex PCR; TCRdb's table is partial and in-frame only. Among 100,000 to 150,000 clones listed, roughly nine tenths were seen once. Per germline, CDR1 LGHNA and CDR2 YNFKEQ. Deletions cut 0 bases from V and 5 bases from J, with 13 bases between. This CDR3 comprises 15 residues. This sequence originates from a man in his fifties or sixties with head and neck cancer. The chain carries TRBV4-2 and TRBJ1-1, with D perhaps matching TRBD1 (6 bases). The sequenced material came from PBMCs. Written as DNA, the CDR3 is TGTGCCAGCAGCCAAGAGTGGGGGGCAAGGACTGAAGCTTTCTTT. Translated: CASSQEWGARTEAFF.